In its sample, the clone carrying this T cell receptor beta chain was seen a few times. Authors' data handling: Amplification from reference gene primers served as the basis for estimated nucleated cell counts. Here immunoSEQ multiplex PCR was the method, and the copy in TCRdb shows in-frame clones only, minus some. Clone size and the V and J calls come from that table; the DNA yielded D and trimming. The table has roughly 300,000 clones, around 80% seen once. This entry is derived from a study of blood T cell repertoires in COVID-19. Study context: Sites in the United States, Italy and Spain provided acute and convalescent COVID-19 samples. From T cells, B-cell-depleted T cells, or PBMCs came the material, which was cDNA or gDNA.

The CDR3 extends over 16 amino acids. Trimming took 4 bases from V and 7 from J, leaving 20 bases between them. CDR1 is LNHDA and CDR2 is SQIVND in the germline V gene (reference sequence). The sequencing sample was made of peripheral blood. This receptor was identified in a woman aged 45-65 years with acute or convalescent COVID-19. This chain uses TRBV19 with TRBJ1-5; tentatively, D is TRBD1 (5 bases). CDR3 nucleotides: TGTGCCAGTAGTACCCCCTCGGGGGATCTTTACCAGCCCCAGCATTTT. This gives the protein CASSTPSGDLYQPQHF.